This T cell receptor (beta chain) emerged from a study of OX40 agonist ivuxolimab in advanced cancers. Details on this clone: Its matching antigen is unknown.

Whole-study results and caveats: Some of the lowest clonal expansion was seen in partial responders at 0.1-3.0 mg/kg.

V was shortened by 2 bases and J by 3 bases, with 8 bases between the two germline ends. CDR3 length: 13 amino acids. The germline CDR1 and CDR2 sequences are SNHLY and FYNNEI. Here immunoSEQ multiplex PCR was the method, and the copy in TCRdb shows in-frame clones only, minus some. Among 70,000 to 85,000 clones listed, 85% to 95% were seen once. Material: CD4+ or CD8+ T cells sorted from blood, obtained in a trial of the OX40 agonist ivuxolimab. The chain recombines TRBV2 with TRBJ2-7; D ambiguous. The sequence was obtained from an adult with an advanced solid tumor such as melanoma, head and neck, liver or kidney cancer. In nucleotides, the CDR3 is TGTGCCAGCAGTGAACAGTCCTACTACGAGCAGTACTTC. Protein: CASSEQSYYEQYF. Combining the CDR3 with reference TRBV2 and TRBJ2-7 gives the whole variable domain EPEVTQTPSHQVTQMGQEVILRCVPISNHLYFYWYRQILGQKVEFLVSFYNNEISEKSEIFDDQFSVERPDGSNFTLKIRSTKLEDSAMYFCASSEQSYYEQYFGPGTRLTVT.